The 15 T cell receptor beta chains listed next were all sequenced from one sample in a study of blood T cell repertoires in COVID-19. Produced via immunoSEQ multiplex PCR; TCRdb's table is partial and in-frame only. The table includes about 220,000 clones, around 86% detected once. Sequencing was carried out using peripheral blood. All receptors come from a man aged 30 to 39 who had recovered from COVID-19.

The chain joins TRBV7-9 to TRBJ1-2; 7 bases agree with TRBD1. CDR1 is SEHNR and CDR2 is FQNEAQ in the germline V gene (reference sequence). This CDR3 contains 16 residues. With V trimmed by 5 bases and J by 2 bases, 11 bases remained unmatched. The CDR3 sequence is CASSPGTGAHNYGYTF. CDR3 bases: TGTGCCAGCAGCCCCGGAACAGGGGCCCACAACTATGGCTACACCTTC. Full variable domain (outside the CDR3, taken from reference TRBV7-9 and TRBJ1-2): DTGVSQNPRHKITKRGQNVTFRCDPISEHNRLYWYRQTLGQGPEFLTYFQNEAQLEKSRLLSDRFSAERPKGSFSTLEIQRTEQGDSAMYLCASSPGTGAHNYGYTFGSGTRLTVV.

This rearrangement joins TRBV5-1 to TRBJ2-2, with unresolved D. Germline CDR1 reads SGHRS; CDR2 reads YFSETQ. The V gene lost 0 bases and the J gene lost 1 base, with 13 bases spanning the gap. The CDR3 length is 17 residues. The CDR3 DNA reads as TGCGCCAGCAGCTTGGGTCTGAACCCACTGAACACCGGGGAGCTGTTTTTT. Protein: CASSLGLNPLNTGELFF.

The chain carries TRBV2 and TRBJ1-2; 7 bases are a match to TRBD1. Germline values: CDR1 SNHLY, CDR2 FYNNEI. The CDR3 is 15 residues long. V trimming: 7 bases; J trimming: 2 bases; junction bases outside the gene matches: 10. The CDR3 nucleotides are TGTGCCAGCATTGATGGGACAGTCGGGAACTATGGCTACACCTTC. Translation: CASIDGTVGNYGYTF.

To note about this clone: The sample holds other DNA sequences that translate to the same CDR3. This chain connects TRBV30 to TRBJ1-5, with D maybe TRBD1 (6 bases). From germline, CDR1 is GTSNPN and CDR2 SVGIG (reference sequence). The CDR3 runs 13 residues. V was pared by 0 bases and J by 4 bases, with 7 bases between. Written as DNA, the CDR3 is TGTGCCTGGAGTGTACAGGGAAATCAGCCCCAGCATTTT. Translation gives CAWSVQGNQPQHF.

This chain links TRBV2 with TRBJ1-5; 7 positions match TRBD1. The CDR3 extends over 12 amino acids. In germline, CDR1 is SNHLY, CDR2 FYNNEI. Trimming removed 6 bases from V and 10 bases from J; junction bases left unmatched: 6. The CDR3 is CASRQGLTPQHF. In DNA, the CDR3 is TGTGCCAGCAGACAGGGGCTAACCCCCCAGCATTTT.

The J gene is TRBJ2-3, the V gene TRBV5-5; a weak D match, TRBD1 (6 bases). This CDR3 is 14 amino acids long. The V end lost 0 bases, the J end lost 6 bases, and 11 bases lay between the germline ends. The germline CDR1 and CDR2 sequences are SGHKS and YYEKEE (reference sequence). The CDR3 sequence is CASSLGTGRDTQYF. CDR3 DNA sequence: TGTGCCAGCAGCTTGGGCACAGGGCGTGATACGCAGTATTTT. The variable domain in full, completed from reference TRBV5-5 and TRBJ2-3, reads DAGVTQSPTHLIKTRGQQVTLRCSPISGHKSVSWYQQVLGQGPQFIFQYYEKEERGRGNFPDRFSARQFPNYSSELNVNALLLGDSALYLCASSLGTGRDTQYFGPGTRLTVL.

This clone turned up a few times. The chain carries TRBV2 and TRBJ1-2; TRBD1 might be the D (6 bases). Trimming cost V 4 bases and J 8 bases, with 14 bases left between them. The germline V gene encodes CDR1 SNHLY and CDR2 FYNNEI. The CDR3 has 13 residues. CDR3 sequence reads: CASSALQGPGYTF. The CDR3 DNA follows: TGTGCCAGCAGTGCCCTACAGGGCCCAGGCTACACCTTC.

The chain carries TRBV18 and TRBJ1-5, with D maybe TRBD1 (6 bases). The CDR3 has 14 residues. Per germline, CDR1 KGHSH and CDR2 LQKENI. V dropped 2 bases and J dropped 5 bases, with 10 bases sitting between them. The CDR3 nucleotides read TGTGCCAGCTCACCAGGTCACAGGGATCAGCCCCAGCATTTT. It yields the protein CASSPGHRDQPQHF.

The V and J genes are TRBV10-3 and TRBJ2-7; D possibly corresponds to TRBD1 (6 bases). CDR1 is ENHRY and CDR2 is SYGVKD in the germline V gene. Trimming removed 7 bases at V and 1 base at J, with 14 bases between. The CDR3 totals 14 residues. The CDR3, as DNA: TGTGCCATCACCCCTACAGGGATGTCCTACGAGCAGTACTTC. As protein: CAITPTGMSYEQYF.

As for this clone: This same CDR3 is encoded by further DNA sequences in the sample. This chain connects TRBV4-1 to TRBJ1-4; D might be TRBD1 (5 bases). The CDR3 is made up of 14 amino acids. Trimming took off 1 base at V and 7 bases at J, with 10 bases between the two ends. Germline lookup yields CDR1 MGHRA and CDR2 YSYEKL. CDR3 nucleotides: TGCGCCAGCAGCCAAGGGCAGGGCGGTGAAAAACTGTTTTTT. It codes for CASSQGQGGEKLFF.

The chain couples TRBV7-9 to TRBJ2-3; no clear D gene. Germline V gene lookup returns CDR1 SEHNR and CDR2 FQNEAQ (reference sequence). This CDR3 contains 13 residues. Trimming shortened V by 2 bases and J by 5 bases, and 8 bases separated the two germline ends. In DNA, the CDR3 is TGTGCCAGCAGCTTAATTTACGGAGATACGCAGTATTTT. Protein: CASSLIYGDTQYF.

The sample holds a few counts of this clone. This chain uses TRBV6-1 with TRBJ1-1, with D possibly matching TRBD1 (5 bases). Germline V lookup: CDR1 MNHNS, CDR2 SASEGT. The V end was cut by 4 bases, the J end by 3 bases, with 18 bases between. The CDR3 covers 16 residues. The CDR3 reads CASSASPGGGDTEAFF. CDR3 nucleotides: TGTGCCAGCAGTGCCTCACCGGGGGGTGGGGACACTGAAGCTTTCTTT.

On this clone itself: The sample contains more than one DNA sequence encoding this CDR3. This chain connects TRBV5-1 to TRBJ2-7; TRBD1 aligns across 10 bases. The CDR3 is 14 residues long. With V trimmed by 4 bases and J by 3 bases, 4 bases remained unmatched. In germline, CDR1 is SGHRS, CDR2 YFSETQ. The CDR3 here is CASSPRTGGYEQYF. The CDR3 region has the DNA TGCGCCAGCAGCCCCCGGACAGGGGGCTACGAGCAGTACTTC.

The J gene is TRBJ2-2, the V gene TRBV11-2; D is undetermined. Deletions cut 0 bases from V and 4 bases from J, with 9 bases between. Germline values: CDR1 SGHAT, CDR2 FQNNGV. The CDR3 length is 15 residues. The CDR3 protein is CASSLEGRSTGELFF. The CDR3 DNA follows: TGTGCCAGCAGCTTAGAGGGCAGGTCCACCGGGGAGCTGTTTTTT. Looking up the rest from reference TRBV11-2 and TRBJ2-2 gives the full variable domain: EAGVAQSPRYKIIEKRQSVAFWCNPISGHATLYWYQQILGQGPKLLIQFQNNGVVDDSQLPKDRFSAERLKGVDSTLKIQPAKLEDSAVYLCASSLEGRSTGELFFGEGSRLTVL.

V gene TRBV27 combines with J gene TRBJ2-7; TRBD1 matches 7 bases. This CDR3 contains 12 residues. Trimming cost V 8 bases and J 4 bases; bases outside gene matches: 5. Germline V gives CDR1 MNHEY, CDR2 SMNVEV (reference sequence). CDR3 residues: CASRDRNYEQYF. The CDR3 region has the DNA TGTGCCAGCCGGGACAGAAATTACGAGCAGTACTTC.